The present entry profiles one TCR beta chain with its context. Its specific antigen is unknown. Within one base of it there is no much larger clone, and no base qualities were kept. TCRbeta CDR3 regions were amplified from genomic DNA by means of the immunoSEQ Assay, a bias-controlled multiplex PCR. In the original analysis: The number of nucleated cells in each sample was estimated from the amplification of reference gene primers within the assay. To quantify the absolute abundance of each unique TCRbeta CDR3 rearrangement, sequence reads were collapsed and filtered. Productive Simpson clonality was computed per sample as the square root of Simpson's diversity index over productive rearrangements. The clones in this table, taken by TCRdb from immuneACCESS, are in-frame only. Not every clone is retained; where verified, under half of the shortfall comes from an unresolved V gene, and the cause of the rest is unknown. The DNA was the basis for D and trimming; V, J and clone size are from that table. Across this sample there are about 380,000 clones, with about 87% seen only once. 1.3% of the sample goes to the ten largest clones.

The entry originates in a study of blood T cell repertoires in COVID-19 (dated by TCRdb to 2018 to 2020). Regarding the research as a whole: Collaborator samples came from the United States, Italy and Spain and covered acute and convalescent phases of COVID-19. The prospective study material was composed of cDNA or gDNA derived from T cells, B-cell-depleted T cells, or PBMCs. Deeply sampled blood TCRbeta repertoires from subjects exposed to, actively infected with, or recovered from COVID-19 were included in the dataset. The repertoires were released in a freely available public database meant as a resource for research on the immune response to SARS-CoV-2. Samples came from the ongoing ImmuneRACE study (first 160 participants) plus 1,254 subjects from 6 global collaborators. The sample metadata nearly always contained a de-identified subject ID, COVID-19 status, age in years and sex. Where available, HLA class I and class II types were obtained from metadata supplied by the sample provider rather than from assay-based typing. Results and caveats for the whole study, not just this receptor: The quantity of clinical and demographic metadata differed by source and by participant and was supplied without curation.

Participants in the prospective study were enrolled through a virtual design, were aged about 18 to 100 years, and lived in 24 United States geographic areas. In the prospective study, cohorts were assigned on the basis of participant-reported clinical history obtained from a screening survey and a study questionnaire. ImmuneRACE Cohort 3 recovered participants were defined by two consecutive negative NP/OP PCR tests, healthcare professional clearance, or symptom resolution. Mobile phlebotomists in the prospective study collected whole blood, serum and a nasopharyngeal or oropharyngeal swab from every participant. Additional blood draws and questionnaires over an approximately two-month period could optionally be provided by prospective study participants. Before DNA extraction, prospective study blood samples were shipped either frozen or at room temperature. V was cut back by 7 bases and J by 4 bases, leaving a gap of 18 bases between them. For CDR1 and CDR2, the germline V gene lists KGHDR and SFDVKD. Measured from the cysteine to the phenylalanine, the CDR3 is 15 residues long. CDR3 DNA only is kept here, 45 bases in frame from base 1.

The sequence derives from a man aged 30 to 45 who had recovered from COVID-19. The rearranged chain carries TRBV24-1 and TRBJ1-2; 6 matching bases give a weak D call of TRBD1. Specimen: PBMCs or T cells enriched from blood (not recorded which). The CDR3 has the sequence CATSDGSGGPYGYTF. In nucleotides, the sequence is TGTGCCACCAGCGATGGGAGCGGGGGCCCCTATGGCTACACCTTC.